This TCR beta chain was profiled in a study of T cells after yellow fever vaccination. Only a few counts were recorded for this clonotype. What it binds is unknown. TCRdb processed the 5' RACE reads anew with MiXCR; each CDR3 protein has one entry. The data hold about 260,000 distinct CDR3 sequences, with 10% to 15% observed a single time. V dropped 7 bases and J dropped 4 bases, with 11 bases sitting between them. This CDR3 has 13 residues. Germline loops: CDR1 SGHRS, CDR2 YFSETQ. The study's findings and limits: CD4 and CD8 compartments shared a small share of clonotypes, likely from convergent recombination.

This sequence was found in a man aged 25 to 40 who received the YFV17D yellow fever vaccine. Specimen: CD4+ T cells sorted from PBMCs, collected 45 days after the yellow fever booster vaccination. The chain links TRBV5-1 to TRBJ2-2; maybe TRBD1 (5 bases). The CDR3: CASGHALTGELFF. The CDR3 DNA follows: TGCGCCAGCGGACATGCACTCACCGGGGAGCTGTTTTTT.